This passage covers 21 T cell receptor beta chains from one sample sequenced in a study of blood T cell repertoires in COVID-19. Sequencing was performed with immunoSEQ multiplex PCR; in TCRdb, only in-frame clones are kept and a portion is missing. The data show some 400,000 clones, approximately 90% seen once. The sample was PBMCs or T cells enriched from blood (not recorded which). Receptors were obtained from a woman aged 40 to 50 who had been exposed to COVID-19.

The rearrangement uses TRBV18 and TRBJ1-2; the match to TRBD1 covers 7 bases. Unmatched junction bases numbered 5, after V lost 3 bases and J lost 1 base. This CDR3 is 15 amino acids long. The germline V gene has CDR1 KGHSH and CDR2 LQKENI. CDR3 region: CASSPGQINNYGYTF. The CDR3 DNA is TGTGCCAGCTCACCGGGACAGATAAATAACTATGGCTACACCTTC.

This chain joins TRBV21-1 and TRBJ2-2; TRBD2, the D gene given by the table, was not confirmed from the DNA. TRBV21-1 is assigned pseudogene status. This CDR3 comprises 17 residues. Here the CDR3 reads CASSKVRIGGATGELFF. The DNA of the CDR3 is TGTGCCAGCAGCAAAGTACGTATAGGGGGGGCCACCGGGGAGCTGTTTTTT.

This chain uses TRBV30 with TRBJ2-5; TRBD2 matches at 11 bases. The ends lost 7 bases at V and 5 bases at J; junction bases unmatched: 12. Per the germline V gene, CDR1 is GTSNPN and CDR2 is SVGIG (reference sequence). This CDR3 spans 15 amino acids. CDR3 DNA sequence: TGTGCCTTGATCCTTAGCGGGAGGGCTGGGGAGACCCAGTACTTC. This sequence encodes CALILSGRAGETQYF.

The V gene is TRBV30, the J gene TRBJ2-1; possible D gene TRBD1, 5 bases. The V and J ends lost 3 bases and 1 base respectively, with 16 bases between them. Germline V gives CDR1 GTSNPN, CDR2 SVGIG (reference sequence). The CDR3 runs 16 residues. CDR3 nucleotide sequence: TGTGCCTGGAGCGCCACAGGATTGGCATCCTACAATGAGCAGTTCTTC. Translated: CAWSATGLASYNEQFF.

The CDR3 nucleotides are TGTGCCAGTAGTATACTCAGGACAGCAACTAATGAAAAACTGTTTTTT. Translation: CASSILRTATNEKLFF. This chain uses TRBV19 with TRBJ1-4, with D tentatively TRBD1 (6 bases). The CDR3 has 16 residues. CDR1 LNHDA and CDR2 SQIVND come from the germline V gene (reference sequence). Trimming left V 2 bases short and J 0 bases short, with 10 bases between.

The gene calls are TRBV19 and TRBJ1-1; possible D gene TRBD1, 6 bases. The germline V gene encodes CDR1 LNHDA and CDR2 SQIVND (reference sequence). There are 16 residues in the CDR3. V was pared by 5 bases and J by 2 bases, with 18 bases between. The CDR3 DNA reads TGTGCCAGTAGTCCTAAGCCACAGGGCGCCAACACTGAAGCTTTCTTT. Translated, it gives CASSPKPQGANTEAFF.

The genes are TRBV25-1 and TRBJ1-2; 8 bases match TRBD1. Trimming at V came to 0 bases and at J to 5 bases, leaving 8 bases not matched to a gene. The germline V gene encodes CDR1 MGHDK and CDR2 SYGVNS. The CDR3 spans 16 residues. Here the CDR3 DNA reads TGTGCCAGCAGTGAATATGACGACAGGGGTAGATATGGCTACACCTTC. Translated, it gives CASSEYDDRGRYGYTF.

The gene calls are TRBV19 and TRBJ1-6, with 7 bases lining up with TRBD1. The CDR3 is 12 residues long. The trim removed 7 bases at V and 8 bases at J, leaving 2 bases unmatched. Germline V CDR1 and CDR2: LNHDA, SQIVND (reference sequence). Written as DNA, the CDR3 is TGTGCCAGTAACAGGGGATATTCACCCCTCCACTTT. Its protein product is CASNRGYSPLHF.

The V gene is TRBV7-8, the J gene TRBJ2-1, with TRBD2 matching 10 bases. Germline V gene sequence: CDR1 SGHVS, CDR2 FQNEAQ. J was trimmed by 0 bases and V by 3 bases; bases with no gene match: 5. There are 17 residues in the CDR3. The CDR3 coding sequence is TGTGCCAGCAGCTTCCCACTAGCGGGACCCTCCTACAATGAGCAGTTCTTC. As protein: CASSFPLAGPSYNEQFF.

The rearrangement joins TRBV7-9 to TRBJ2-7; no reliable D call. Germline V gives CDR1 SEHNR, CDR2 FQNEAQ (reference sequence). CDR3 length: 15 amino acids. Trimming took 5 bases from V and 2 from J, leaving 16 bases between them. CDR3 sequence reads: CASSPSGSPPYEQYF. The CDR3 region has the DNA TGTGCCAGCAGCCCTTCCGGGTCCCCCCCCTACGAGCAGTACTTC.

V gene TRBV30 combines with J gene TRBJ1-4, with 7 bases aligning to TRBD1. Germline loops: CDR1 GTSNPN, CDR2 SVGIG (reference sequence). CDR3 length equals 16 residues. V gave up 2 bases and J gave up 8 bases; unmatched junction bases: 14. Written as DNA, the CDR3 is TGTGCCTGGAGTTCACGGATGAACAGGGGTGGGGAAAAACTGTTTTTT. Encoded protein: CAWSSRMNRGGEKLFF. Complete variable domain (other parts from reference TRBV30 and TRBJ1-4): SQTIHQWPATLVQPVGSPLSLECTVEGTSNPNLYWYRQAAGRGLQLLFYSVGIGQISSEVPQNLSASRPQDRQFILSSKKLLLSDSGFYLCAWSSRMNRGGEKLFFGSGTQLSVL.

The chain carries TRBV11-3 and TRBJ2-3; 10 positions agree with TRBD1. With 5 bases clipped from V and 2 bases from J, the junction kept 7 bases outside the gene matches. Germline CDR1 and CDR2: SGHNT and YENEEA. The CDR3 has 16 residues. The CDR3 DNA reads TGTGCCAGCAGCCTAACGACAGGGGGCCTCACAGATACGCAGTATTTT. Its translation is CASSLTTGGLTDTQYF.

This rearrangement joins TRBV13 to TRBJ2-3; the match to TRBD2 covers 9 bases. The CDR3 runs 13 residues. V was clipped by 3 bases and J by 11 bases; unmatched bases: 6. Germline CDR1 reads PRHDT; CDR2 reads FYEKMQ (reference sequence). CDR3 region: CASSFSGGKGQYF. The CDR3 nucleotides are TGTGCCAGCAGCTTCAGCGGGGGGAAGGGGCAGTATTTT.

CDR3: CASSDILLAISPQHF. The CDR3 DNA is TGCGCCAGCAGTGATATATTATTAGCAATCAGCCCCCAGCATTTT. The V gene is TRBV10-2, the J gene TRBJ1-5; no firm D call. Trimming took off 3 bases at V and 10 bases at J, with 19 bases between the two ends. The CDR3 runs 15 residues. Per germline, CDR1 WSHSY and CDR2 SAAADI.

Written as DNA, the CDR3 is TGCAGCGTCTACTCAGGGGGAGCCCAGCATTTT. Translated, it gives CSVYSGGAQHF. The rearrangement links TRBV29-1 to TRBJ1-5; 7 nucleotides line up with TRBD1. Germline assignment: CDR1 SQVTM and CDR2 ANQGSEA. The CDR3 totals 11 residues. V lost 6 bases, J lost 11 bases, and 7 bases stayed unmatched.

The rearrangement uses TRBV18 and TRBJ1-2; tentative D call: TRBD1 (6 bases). V gave up 8 bases and J gave up 7 bases, with 11 bases separating them. The germline V gene encodes CDR1 KGHSH and CDR2 LQKENI. CDR3 size: 11 residues. The CDR3 DNA reads TGTGCCAGCCTTACGGACAGTGGCTACACCTTC. This encodes CASLTDSGYTF.

This rearrangement joins TRBV15 to TRBJ2-2; perhaps TRBD1 as D (6 bases). Germline V lookup: CDR1 LNHNV, CDR2 YYDKDF (reference sequence). The CDR3 spans 16 residues. V dropped 1 base and J dropped 4 bases, with 13 bases sitting between them. The CDR3, as DNA: TGTGCCACCAGCAGAGGTCCGGGACAAGGCACCGGGGAGCTGTTTTTT. Translation gives CATSRGPGQGTGELFF.

As to this clone: This sample includes further DNA sequences coding for the same CDR3. V and J are TRBV5-5 and TRBJ1-4; D gene unclear. The germline gives CDR1 SGHKS, CDR2 YYEKEE (reference sequence). This CDR3 is built from 14 residues. V was shortened by 1 base and J by 0 bases, with 4 bases between the two germline ends. The CDR3 bases are TGTGCCAGCAGCTTGACAGCAACTAATGAAAAACTGTTTTTT. Amino acid sequence: CASSLTATNEKLFF.

The J gene is TRBJ1-1, the V gene TRBV30; 8 bases map to TRBD1. CDR1 and CDR2 from the germline V gene are GTSNPN and SVGIG (reference sequence). After removal of 3 bases from V and 1 base from J, the junction contained 7 bases not matched to a gene. The CDR3 runs 15 residues. The CDR3 loop is CAWRVTGVWNTEAFF. The CDR3 nucleotides are TGTGCCTGGAGGGTGACAGGGGTTTGGAACACTGAAGCTTTCTTT.

This clone was seen a single time. V usage is TRBV9 and J usage is TRBJ2-7; the D is unclear. The germline gives CDR1 SGDLS, CDR2 YYNGEE. Trimming cost V 4 bases and J 6 bases, with 11 bases left between them. The CDR3 loop spans 12 amino acids. For the CDR3, the DNA is TGTGCCAGCAGCTCCCCTCCCGGCGAGCAGTACTTC. Protein sequence: CASSSPPGEQYF.

The chain carries TRBV29-1 and TRBJ1-1; D may be TRBD1 (5 bases). Germline V gene data show CDR1 as SQVTM and CDR2 as ANQGSEA. V shed 0 bases and J shed 3 bases, with 11 bases lying between them. There are 14 residues in the CDR3. The CDR3 sequence is CSVEDGQGYTEAFF. The CDR3 DNA sequence: TGCAGCGTTGAAGACGGCCAGGGCTACACTGAAGCTTTCTTT.